This T cell receptor (beta chain) was profiled in a study of cytomegalovirus exposure and HLA in healthy donors. This CDR3 comprises 16 residues. Germline CDR1 is SGDLS and CDR2 is YYNGEE. V was cut by 0 bases and J by 4 bases, with 16 bases left in between. The PCR had 60 Vbeta and 13 Jbeta primers. Per the authors' pipeline: An analysis performed later counted around 86 million unique TCR beta chains (roughly 10 million of them shared). The method was immunoSEQ multiplex PCR; TCRdb's version includes in-frame clones alone and lacks a portion of them. V, J and clone size are taken as reported in that table, and D and trimming were inferred from the DNA itself. The sample lists 200,000 to 250,000 clones, more than 65% occurring once.

The chain uses TRBV9 and TRBJ2-5, with a weak D call TRBD1 (6 bases). The sample consisted of PBMCs. This receptor was taken from a young man in good health and CMV-seronegative. The CDR3 region has the DNA TGTGCCAGCAGCGTAGGGTTTCAGGGGCAGGGAGAGACCCAGTACTTC. This sequence encodes CASSVGFQGQGETQYF.